This TCR beta chain is from a study of control samples from healthy donors and cancer patients. Produced via immunoSEQ multiplex PCR; TCRdb's table is partial and in-frame only. This sample yields more than 90,000 clones, of which roughly 90% are seen a single time; about 7.8% belongs to the top ten. Trimming cost V 0 bases and J 8 bases; bases outside gene matches: 9. CDR1 SGHRS and CDR2 YFSETQ come from the germline V gene. The CDR3 loop spans 16 amino acids. The sequence came from a man under 40 in good health. Specimen: blood. The chain links TRBV5-1 to TRBJ1-4; TRBD1 agrees at 8 bases. For the CDR3, the DNA is TGCGCCAGCAGCTTGGGACAGGGGCTCCCTAGGGAAAAACTGTTTTTT. Its translation: CASSLGQGLPREKLFF.